These T cell receptor beta chains were read from a single sample in a study of blood T cells in healthy people across ages. Using its own MiXCR run on the 5' RACE reads, TCRdb lists one record per CDR3 protein. The data hold more than 750,000 distinct CDR3 sequences, with roughly 28% observed a single time. This sample was shared with a second study, whose subject was T cells of mothers and their children.

The material sequenced was blood. The receptor source for this set is a woman in her thirties or forties in good health. Both conserved end residues are part of each CDR3. The D gene is left open where the match is weak. Not every row has a clone size; where given, it reads once, few, many or a size class.

TRBJ1-1 TRBV29-1 . . TGCAGCGTTGCTCTGACAGAGAACACTGAAGCTTTCTTT CSVALTENTEAFF
TRBJ2-7 TRBV20-1 . few TGCAGTGCTAGGGGTTTGAGGGGGGGTGCCTACGAGCAGTACTTC CSARGLRGGAYEQYF
TRBJ1-2 TRBV6-2/TRBV6-3 . many TGTGCCAGCCCTACCACTACACGGACCTATGGCTACACCTTC CASPTTTRTYGYTF
TRBJ1-6 TRBV5-1 . many TGCGCCAGCAGCGCGACCGGGACCCCGGATTCACCCCTCCACTTT CASSATGTPDSPLHF
TRBJ2-7 TRBV24-1 . . TGTGCCACCAAGGTTAGGAGCCGCTACGAGCAGTACTTC CATKVRSRYEQYF
TRBJ1-1 TRBV12-3/TRBV12-4 . . TGTGCCAGCAGTCCCCAGTTGGGGAGCACTGAAGCTTTCTTT CASSPQLGSTEAFF
TRBJ1-2 TRBV4-3 . many TGCGCCAGCAGCCAAGGGAAGGGGAAGACCTATGGCTACACCTTC CASSQGKGKTYGYTF
TRBJ2-2 TRBV6-4 TRBD1 . TGTGCCAGCAGCCCGAAATCAGACAGGGGAAGATGGGCCGGGGAGCTGTTTTTT CASSPKSDRGRWAGELFF
TRBJ2-7 TRBV12-5 TRBD1 . TGTGCTAGTGGTCCCCCGACAGGGGTTTGGTTCTACGAGCAGTACTTC CASGPPTGVWFYEQYF
TRBJ2-1 TRBV7-3 TRBD1 few TGTGCCAGCAGCTTTCGTGCCGGGACAGGGAACAATGAGCAGTTCTTC CASSFRAGTGNNEQFF
TRBJ1-2 TRBV4-1 . once TGCGCCAGCAGCCAAGATCACACAGTCTATGGCTACACCTTC CASSQDHTVYGYTF
TRBJ1-2 TRBV20-1 TRBD1 . TGCAGTGCTAGTGAACGGGACAGTCCCTATGGCTACACCTTC CSASERDSPYGYTF
TRBJ2-7 TRBV18 TRBD1 . TGTGCCAGCTTCACCAAGACAGGGGGCGAGACCCGACCCTACGAGCAGTACTTC CASFTKTGGETRPYEQYF
TRBJ2-3 TRBV28 . . TGTGCCTGTAAACTAGCTCTGGGGACAGATACGCAGTATTTT CACKLALGTDTQYF
TRBJ2-1 TRBV29-1 TRBD2 few TGCAGCGCTGAAAAGACTAGCGGGGGGGTCTACAATGAGCAGTTCTTC CSAEKTSGGVYNEQFF
TRBJ1-5 TRBV4-1 TRBD1 few TGCGCCAGCAGCCAAGGTGGGGGACAGGGATATCAGCCCCAGCATTTT CASSQGGGQGYQPQHF
TRBJ1-2 TRBV4-3 . . TGCGCCAGCAGCCAAGATCGGAATAATAACTATGGCTACACCTTC CASSQDRNNNYGYTF
TRBJ2-1 TRBV7-8 TRBD2 many TGTGCCAGCAGCGCCCGGCAGCGGGGGCTGGATGAGCAGTTCTTC CASSARQRGLDEQFF
TRBJ2-1 TRBV29-1 . few TGCAGCGTTGTGGGGGGAAACAATGAGCAGTTCTTC CSVVGGNNEQFF
TRBJ2-1 TRBV20-1 TRBD2 few TGCAGTGCTGCGAGGACTAGCGGGCCCCCCAATCCGTCCTACAATGAGCAGTTCTTC CSAARTSGPPNPSYNEQFF